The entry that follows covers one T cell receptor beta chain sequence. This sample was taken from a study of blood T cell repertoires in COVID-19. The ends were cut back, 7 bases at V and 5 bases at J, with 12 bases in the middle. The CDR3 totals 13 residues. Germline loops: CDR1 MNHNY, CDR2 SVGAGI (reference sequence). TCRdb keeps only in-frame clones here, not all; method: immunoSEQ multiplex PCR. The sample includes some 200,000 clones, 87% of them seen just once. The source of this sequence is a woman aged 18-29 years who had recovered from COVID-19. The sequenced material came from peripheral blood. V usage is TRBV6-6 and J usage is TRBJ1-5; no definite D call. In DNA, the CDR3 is TGTGCCAGCACCCACGGCGGGGATCAGCCCCAGCATTTT. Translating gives CASTHGGDQPQHF.